Below, one TCR beta chain is given with its context. The sample belongs to a study of T cell changes during pregnancy in multiple sclerosis. Method: immunoSEQ multiplex PCR; TCRdb's copy keeps in-frame clones and lacks some. In the table there are about 38,000 clones, about 94% of which are singletons. This CDR3 is built from 14 residues. The germline V gene encodes CDR1 MDHEN and CDR2 SYDVKM. The J segment lost 3 bases and the V segment lost 5 bases, leaving 3 bases of the junction unmatched. The J gene is TRBJ2-1, the V gene TRBV28; TRBD2 matches 8 bases. The receptor was derived from a female donor with multiple sclerosis, enrolled in a pregnancy study. The starting material was CD4+ T cells from peripheral blood mononuclear cells, obtained in the second trimester of pregnancy. The CDR3 is CASSPGTSYNEQFF. In DNA, the CDR3 is TGTGCCAGCAGTCCCGGGACTAGCTACAATGAGCAGTTCTTC.